What follows are 4 T cell receptor beta chains derived from one specimen sequenced in a study of T-cell memory formation after mild COVID-19. TCRdb independently ran MiXCR on the 5' RACE reads; one entry per CDR3 protein. The sample carries 190,000 or so distinct CDR3 sequences, over 20% recorded once. Sequenced: PBMCs or a T cell subset sorted from them (not recorded which). The source of these receptors is an adult woman who had mild COVID-19 (a few samples of this study predate the infection). Cell type and time point are not known.

V usage is TRBV7-6 and J usage is TRBJ2-2, with 9 bases matching TRBD2. The V and J ends lost 1 base and 6 bases, in that order; junction bases with no gene match: 9. Germline V lookup: CDR1 SGHVS, CDR2 FNYEAQ. The CDR3 is 17 amino acids. CDR3 coding DNA: TGTGCCAGCAGCTTAGGGGCTAGCGGGACCTACTCCGGGGAGCTGTTTTTT. It yields the protein CASSLGASGTYSGELFF.

The chain is built from TRBV7-2 and TRBJ2-7; the D gene is possibly TRBD1 (6 bases). This CDR3 has 15 amino acids. In germline, CDR1 is SGHTA, CDR2 FQGNSA. Trimming stripped 2 bases from V and 5 bases from J, with 16 bases between. CDR3 coding DNA: TGTGCCAGCAGCTTAAGGCAGGGGTTTTTGGACGAGCAGTACTTC. It yields the protein CASSLRQGFLDEQYF.

V is TRBV21-1 and J is TRBJ2-7. TRBV21-1 is flagged as a pseudogene. CDR3 length: 11 residues. The CDR3 coding sequence is TGTGCCAGCAGCAAATACGTAGAGCAGTACTTC. Its protein is CASSKYVEQYF.

This clonotype occurred a few times. V and J are TRBV6-5 and TRBJ1-2, with D possibly TRBD1 on 6 matching bases. Trimming shortened V by 2 bases and J by 7 bases, and 11 bases separated the two germline ends. Germline loops: CDR1 MNHEY, CDR2 SVGAGI. The CDR3 has 13 amino acids. In nucleotides, the CDR3 is TGTGCCAGCAGTTACGGGCAGGGGTTTGGCTACACCTTC. Translated: CASSYGQGFGYTF.